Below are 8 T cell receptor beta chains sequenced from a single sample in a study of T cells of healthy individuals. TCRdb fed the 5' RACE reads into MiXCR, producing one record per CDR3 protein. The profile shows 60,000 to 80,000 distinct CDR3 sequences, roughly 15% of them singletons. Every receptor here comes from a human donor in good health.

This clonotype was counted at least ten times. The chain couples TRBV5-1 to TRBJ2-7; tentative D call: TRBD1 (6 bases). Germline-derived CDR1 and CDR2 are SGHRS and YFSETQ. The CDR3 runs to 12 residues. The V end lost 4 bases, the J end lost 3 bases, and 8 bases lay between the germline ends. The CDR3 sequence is CASSGGLYEQYF. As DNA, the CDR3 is TGCGCCAGCAGCGGGGGCCTCTACGAGCAGTACTTC.

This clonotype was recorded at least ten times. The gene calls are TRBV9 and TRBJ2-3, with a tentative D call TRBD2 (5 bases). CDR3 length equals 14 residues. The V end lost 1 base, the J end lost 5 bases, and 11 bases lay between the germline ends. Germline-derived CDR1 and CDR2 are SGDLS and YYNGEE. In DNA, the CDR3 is TGTGCCAGCAGCGTAAGGATCCGGGGAGATACGCAGTATTTT. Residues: CASSVRIRGDTQYF.

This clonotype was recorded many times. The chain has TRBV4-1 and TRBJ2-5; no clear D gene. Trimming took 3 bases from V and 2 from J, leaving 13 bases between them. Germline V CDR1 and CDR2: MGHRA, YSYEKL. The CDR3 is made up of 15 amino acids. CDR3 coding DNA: TGCGCCAGCAGCCACAGGTGGTCCCAGCAAGAGACCCAGTACTTC. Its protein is CASSHRWSQQETQYF.

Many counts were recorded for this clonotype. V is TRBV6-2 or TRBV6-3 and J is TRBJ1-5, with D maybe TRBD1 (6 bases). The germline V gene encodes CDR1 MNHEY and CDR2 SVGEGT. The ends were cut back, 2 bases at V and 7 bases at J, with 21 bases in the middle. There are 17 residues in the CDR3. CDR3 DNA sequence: TGTGCCAGCAGTTACACAAAGAGGGACACCTCCCACCAGCCCCAGCATTTT. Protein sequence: CASSYTKRDTSHQPQHF.

The CDR3 sequence: CASSARDSSTDTQYF. The CDR3 coding sequence is TGTGCCAGCAGTGCCCGGGACAGTAGCACAGATACGCAGTATTTT. The chain uses TRBV6-4 and TRBJ2-3; 7 nucleotides agree with TRBD1. This CDR3 spans 15 amino acids. Germline V lookup: CDR1 MRHNA, CDR2 SNTAGT. V dropped 4 bases and J dropped 0; count of bases not matched to a gene: 4.

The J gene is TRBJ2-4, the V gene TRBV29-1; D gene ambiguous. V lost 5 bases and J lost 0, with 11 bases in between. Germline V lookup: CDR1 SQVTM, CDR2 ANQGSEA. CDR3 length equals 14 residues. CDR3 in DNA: TGCAGCGTTTCCGAAAAATTAGCCAAAAACATTCAGTACTTC. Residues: CSVSEKLAKNIQYF.

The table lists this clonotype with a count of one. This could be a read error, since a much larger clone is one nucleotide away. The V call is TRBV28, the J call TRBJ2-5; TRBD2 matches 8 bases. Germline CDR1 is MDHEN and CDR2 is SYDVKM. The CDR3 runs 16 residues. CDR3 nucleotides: TGTGCCAGCAGCCCCGCGGTAGCGGGAAGGGAAGAGACCAAGTACTTC. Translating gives CASSPAVAGREETKYF.

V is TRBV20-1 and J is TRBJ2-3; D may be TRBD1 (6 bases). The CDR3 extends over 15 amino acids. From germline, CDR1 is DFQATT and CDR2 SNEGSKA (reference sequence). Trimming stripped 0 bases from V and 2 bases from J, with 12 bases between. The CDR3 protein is CSARDGTHDTDTQYF. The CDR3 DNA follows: TGCAGTGCTAGAGATGGGACACACGACACAGATACGCAGTATTTT.